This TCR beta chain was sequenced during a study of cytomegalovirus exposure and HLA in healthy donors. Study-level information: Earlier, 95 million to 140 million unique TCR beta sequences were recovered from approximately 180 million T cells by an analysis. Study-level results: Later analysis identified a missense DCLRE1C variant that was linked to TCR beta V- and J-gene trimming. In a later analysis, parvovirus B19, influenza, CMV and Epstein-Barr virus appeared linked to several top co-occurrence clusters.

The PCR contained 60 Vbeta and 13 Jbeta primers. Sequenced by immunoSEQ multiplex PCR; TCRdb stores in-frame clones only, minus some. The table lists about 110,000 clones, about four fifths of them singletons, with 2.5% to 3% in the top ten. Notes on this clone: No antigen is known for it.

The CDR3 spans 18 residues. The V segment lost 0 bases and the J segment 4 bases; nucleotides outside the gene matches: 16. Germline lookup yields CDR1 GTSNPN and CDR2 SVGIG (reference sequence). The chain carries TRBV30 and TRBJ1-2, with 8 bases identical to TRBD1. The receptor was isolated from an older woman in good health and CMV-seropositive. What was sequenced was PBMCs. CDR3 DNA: TGTGCCTGGAGTGTAAGGTGGCGATCGGCAGGGGGCACCTATGGCTACACCTTC. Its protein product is CAWSVRWRSAGGTYGYTF.